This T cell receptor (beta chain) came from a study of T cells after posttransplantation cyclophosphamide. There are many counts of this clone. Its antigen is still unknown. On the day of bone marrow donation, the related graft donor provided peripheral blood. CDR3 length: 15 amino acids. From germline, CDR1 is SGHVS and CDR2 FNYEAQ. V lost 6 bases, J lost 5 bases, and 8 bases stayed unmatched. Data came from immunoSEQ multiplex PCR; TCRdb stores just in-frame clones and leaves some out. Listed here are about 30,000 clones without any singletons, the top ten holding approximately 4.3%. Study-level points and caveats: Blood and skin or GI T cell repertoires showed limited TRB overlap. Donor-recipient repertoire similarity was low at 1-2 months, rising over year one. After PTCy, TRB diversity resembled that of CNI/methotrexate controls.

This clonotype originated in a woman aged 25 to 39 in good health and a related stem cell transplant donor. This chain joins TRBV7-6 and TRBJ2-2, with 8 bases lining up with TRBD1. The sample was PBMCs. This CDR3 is CASSLTGAGTGELFF. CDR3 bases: TGTGCCAGCAGTTTGACAGGGGCTGGGACCGGGGAGCTGTTTTTT.